The entry that follows covers one T cell receptor beta chain sequence. The data were taken from a study of T cell changes during pregnancy in multiple sclerosis. The CDR3 extends over 14 amino acids. The V end lost 0 bases, the J end lost 1 base, and 7 bases lay between the germline ends. CDR1 is SGDLS and CDR2 is YYNGEE in the germline V gene. Profiled with immunoSEQ multiplex PCR; TCRdb holds only in-frame clones, not every one. The table shows over 25,000 clones, with about 89% occurring only once. This sample comprised CD8+ T cells from peripheral blood mononuclear cells, obtained before pregnancy. The chain has TRBV9 and TRBJ1-1; D ambiguous. The sequence was collected from a female donor with multiple sclerosis, enrolled in a pregnancy study. The CDR3 sequence: CASSVESRNTEAFF. The CDR3 DNA sequence: TGTGCCAGCAGCGTAGAGTCCAGGAACACTGAAGCTTTCTTT.